This T cell receptor beta chain was identified in a study of chemoradiotherapy in HPV16-positive cancers. V lost 5 bases to trimming and J lost 4 bases; unmatched junction nucleotides: 8. The CDR3 has 14 amino acids. Germline assignment: CDR1 SGHRS and CDR2 YFSETQ. Findings and limits, study-wide: HPV-specific T cells were functionally defined from only two HPV16-positive patients.

On this clone: Its antigen is unknown.

Here immunoSEQ multiplex PCR was the method, and the copy in TCRdb shows in-frame clones only, minus some. This sample has tens of thousands of clones, with around four fifths found just once. The specimen was blood, collected from a patient who underwent chemoradiotherapy. The chain has TRBV5-1 and TRBJ1-2; the match to TRBD1 covers 7 bases. The TCR comes from a human donor with HPV-associated anogenital cancer. The CDR3 sequence is CASRQQGSGYGYTF. CDR3 nucleotides: TGCGCCAGCAGGCAACAGGGGTCGGGCTATGGCTACACCTTC.